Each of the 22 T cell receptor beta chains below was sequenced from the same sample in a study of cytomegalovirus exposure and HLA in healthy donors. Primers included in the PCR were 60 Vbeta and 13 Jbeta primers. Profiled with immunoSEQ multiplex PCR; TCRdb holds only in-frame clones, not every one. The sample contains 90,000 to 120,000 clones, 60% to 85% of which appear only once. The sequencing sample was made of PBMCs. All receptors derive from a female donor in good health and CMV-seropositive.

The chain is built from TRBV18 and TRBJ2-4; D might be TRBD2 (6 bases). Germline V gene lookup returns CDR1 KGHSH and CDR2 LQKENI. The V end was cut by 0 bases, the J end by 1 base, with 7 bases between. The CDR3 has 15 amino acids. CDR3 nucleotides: TGTGCCAGCTCACCACCGGGACTTGCCAAAAACATTCAGTACTTC. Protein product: CASSPPGLAKNIQYF. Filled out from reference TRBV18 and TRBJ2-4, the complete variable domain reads NAGVMQNPRHLVRRRGQEARLRCSPMKGHSHVYWYRQLPEEGLKFMVYLQKENIIDESGMPKERFSAEFPKEGPSILRIQQVVRGDSAAYFCASSPPGLAKNIQYFGAGTRLSVL.

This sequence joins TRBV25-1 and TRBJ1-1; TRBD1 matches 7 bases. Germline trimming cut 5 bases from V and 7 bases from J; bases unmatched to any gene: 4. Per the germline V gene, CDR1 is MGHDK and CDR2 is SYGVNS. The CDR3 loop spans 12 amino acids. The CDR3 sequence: CASSLRQGEAFF. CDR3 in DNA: TGTGCCAGCAGTCTTCGACAGGGTGAAGCTTTCTTT.

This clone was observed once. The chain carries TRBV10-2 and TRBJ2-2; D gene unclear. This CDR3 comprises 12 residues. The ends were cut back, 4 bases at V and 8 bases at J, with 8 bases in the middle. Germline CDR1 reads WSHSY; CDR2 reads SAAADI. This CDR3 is CASSGWAGELFF. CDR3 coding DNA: TGCGCCAGCAGTGGTTGGGCGGGGGAGCTGTTTTTT.

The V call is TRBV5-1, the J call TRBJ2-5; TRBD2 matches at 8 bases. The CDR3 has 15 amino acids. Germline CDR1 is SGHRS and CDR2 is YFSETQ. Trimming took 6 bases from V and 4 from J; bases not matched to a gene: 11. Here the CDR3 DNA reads TGCGCCAGCACCCTGAACAACGGGAGGGGAGAGACCCAGTACTTC. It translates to CASTLNNGRGETQYF.

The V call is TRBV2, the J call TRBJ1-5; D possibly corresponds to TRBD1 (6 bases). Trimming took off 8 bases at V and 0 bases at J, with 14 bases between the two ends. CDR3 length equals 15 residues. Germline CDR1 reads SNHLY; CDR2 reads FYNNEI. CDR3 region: CASQGQTYSNQPQHF. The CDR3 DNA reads TGTGCCAGCCAAGGACAGACTTATAGCAATCAGCCCCAGCATTTT.

The CDR3 DNA reads TGTGCCAGCACCTCCGCGGGGGCAATTGACGAGCAGTACTTC. Amino acid sequence: CASTSAGAIDEQYF. The chain couples TRBV6-5 to TRBJ2-7, with a possible D match to TRBD2 (7 bases). The CDR3 runs to 14 residues. V was pared by 7 bases and J by 5 bases, with 18 bases between. Per germline, CDR1 MNHEY and CDR2 SVGAGI.

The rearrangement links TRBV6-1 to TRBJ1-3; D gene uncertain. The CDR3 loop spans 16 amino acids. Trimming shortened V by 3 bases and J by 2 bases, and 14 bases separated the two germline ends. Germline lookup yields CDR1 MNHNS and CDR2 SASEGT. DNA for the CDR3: TGTGCCAGCAGTGAGGACCGCCGAGGGACTGGAAACACCATATATTTT. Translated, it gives CASSEDRRGTGNTIYF.

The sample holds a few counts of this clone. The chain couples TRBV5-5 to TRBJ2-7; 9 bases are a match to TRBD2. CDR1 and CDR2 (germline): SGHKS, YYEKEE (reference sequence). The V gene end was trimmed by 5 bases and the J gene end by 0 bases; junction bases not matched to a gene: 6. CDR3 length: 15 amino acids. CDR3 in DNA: TGTGCCAGCAGAGCGGGGGGCGGGAGCTCCTACGAGCAGTACTTC. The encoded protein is CASRAGGGSSYEQYF. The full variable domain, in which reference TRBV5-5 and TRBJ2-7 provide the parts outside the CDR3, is DAGVTQSPTHLIKTRGQQVTLRCSPISGHKSVSWYQQVLGQGPQFIFQYYEKEERGRGNFPDRFSARQFPNYSSELNVNALLLGDSALYLCASRAGGGSSYEQYFGPGTRLTVT.

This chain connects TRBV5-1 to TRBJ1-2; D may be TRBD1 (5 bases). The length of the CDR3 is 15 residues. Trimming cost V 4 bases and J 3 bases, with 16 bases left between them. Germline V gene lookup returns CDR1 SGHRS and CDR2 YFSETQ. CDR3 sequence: CASSPGMSGYYGYTF. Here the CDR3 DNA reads TGCGCCAGCAGCCCAGGAATGTCAGGGTACTATGGCTACACCTTC.

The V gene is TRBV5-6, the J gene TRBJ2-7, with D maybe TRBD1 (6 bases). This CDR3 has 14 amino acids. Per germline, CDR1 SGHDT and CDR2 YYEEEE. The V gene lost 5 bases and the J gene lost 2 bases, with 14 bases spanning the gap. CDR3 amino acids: CASRHDRITYEQYF. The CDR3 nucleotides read TGTGCCAGCAGACATGACAGGATTACCTACGAGCAGTACTTC.

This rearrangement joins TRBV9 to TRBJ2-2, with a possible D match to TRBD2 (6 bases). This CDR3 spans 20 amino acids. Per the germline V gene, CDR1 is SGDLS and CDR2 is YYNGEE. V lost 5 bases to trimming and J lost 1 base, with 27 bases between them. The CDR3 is CASRHNIGGPPFGNTGELFF. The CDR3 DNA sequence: TGTGCCAGCAGACACAATATAGGAGGGCCCCCCTTTGGGAACACCGGGGAGCTGTTTTTT.

CDR3 loop: CASSLRQGPGQPQHF. The CDR3 nucleotides are TGCGCCAGCAGCCTGCGACAGGGGCCTGGCCAGCCCCAGCATTTT. The chain links TRBV4-1 to TRBJ1-5; 8 bases match TRBD1. The CDR3 is made up of 15 amino acids. CDR1 is MGHRA, CDR2 YSYEKL, per germline. V dropped 4 bases and J dropped 7; count of bases not matched to a gene: 9.

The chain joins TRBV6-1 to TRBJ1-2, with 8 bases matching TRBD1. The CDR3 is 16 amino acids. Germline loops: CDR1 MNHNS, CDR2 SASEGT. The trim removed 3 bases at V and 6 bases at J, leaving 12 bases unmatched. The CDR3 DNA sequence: TGTGCCAGCAGTGACCCCGAGGCTGACAGGGGTGATGGCTACACCTTC. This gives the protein CASSDPEADRGDGYTF.

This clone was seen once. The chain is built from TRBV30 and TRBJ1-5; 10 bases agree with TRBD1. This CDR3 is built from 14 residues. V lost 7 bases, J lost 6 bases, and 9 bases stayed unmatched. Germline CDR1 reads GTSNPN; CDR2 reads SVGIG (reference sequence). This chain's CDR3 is CAFSKGQGPQPQHF. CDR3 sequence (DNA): TGTGCCTTCAGTAAGGGACAGGGGCCTCAGCCCCAGCATTTT.

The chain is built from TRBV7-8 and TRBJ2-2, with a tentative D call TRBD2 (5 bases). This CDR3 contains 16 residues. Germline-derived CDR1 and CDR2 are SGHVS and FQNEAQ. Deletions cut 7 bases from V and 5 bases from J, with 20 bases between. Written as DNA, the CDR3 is TGTGCCAGCATAACTTCCCGCGGGTTTCGGACCGGGGAGCTGTTTTTT. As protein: CASITSRGFRTGELFF.

CDR3 bases: TGTGCCAGCAGCTCTCGGACTAGCGGTCGCCGAGCCACCGGGGAGCTGTTTTTT. This gives the protein CASSSRTSGRRATGELFF. V gene TRBV5-4 combines with J gene TRBJ2-2; TRBD2 aligns across 10 bases. V was pared by 3 bases and J by 4 bases, with 12 bases of the junction left unmatched. CDR3 length equals 18 residues. Germline loops: CDR1 SGHNT, CDR2 YYREEE (reference sequence).

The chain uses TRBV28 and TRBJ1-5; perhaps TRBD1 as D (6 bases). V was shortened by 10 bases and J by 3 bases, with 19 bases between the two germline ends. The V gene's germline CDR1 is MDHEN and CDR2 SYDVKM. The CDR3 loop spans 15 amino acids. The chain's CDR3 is CATLDRGGTNQPQHF. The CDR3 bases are TGTGCCACCTTAGACCGAGGGGGAACCAATCAGCCCCAGCATTTT.

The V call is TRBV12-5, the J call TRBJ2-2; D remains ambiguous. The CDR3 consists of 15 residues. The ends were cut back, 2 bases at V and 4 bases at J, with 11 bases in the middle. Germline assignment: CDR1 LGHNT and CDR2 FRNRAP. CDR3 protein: CASGLSAPGTGELFF. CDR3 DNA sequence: TGTGCTAGTGGTTTGTCCGCCCCGGGCACCGGGGAGCTGTTTTTT.

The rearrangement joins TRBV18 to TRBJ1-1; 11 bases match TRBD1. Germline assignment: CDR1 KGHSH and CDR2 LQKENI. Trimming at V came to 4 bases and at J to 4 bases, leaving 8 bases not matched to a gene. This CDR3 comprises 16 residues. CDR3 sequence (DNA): TGTGCCAGCTCACTCGGACAGGGGGCGTCGGGCACTGAAGCTTTCTTT. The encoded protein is CASSLGQGASGTEAFF.

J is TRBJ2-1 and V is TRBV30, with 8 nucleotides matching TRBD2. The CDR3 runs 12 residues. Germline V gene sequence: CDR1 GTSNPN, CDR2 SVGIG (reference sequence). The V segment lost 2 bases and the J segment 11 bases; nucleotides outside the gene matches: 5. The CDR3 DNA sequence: TGTGCCTGGAGTAACGGACTAGCTAAGCAGTTCTTC. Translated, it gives CAWSNGLAKQFF.

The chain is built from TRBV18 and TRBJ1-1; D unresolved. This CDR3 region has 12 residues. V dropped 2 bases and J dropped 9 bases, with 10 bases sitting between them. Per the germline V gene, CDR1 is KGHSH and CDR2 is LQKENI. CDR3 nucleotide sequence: TGTGCCAGCTCACCAGCGGGAGGGAAAGCTTTCTTT. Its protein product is CASSPAGGKAFF.

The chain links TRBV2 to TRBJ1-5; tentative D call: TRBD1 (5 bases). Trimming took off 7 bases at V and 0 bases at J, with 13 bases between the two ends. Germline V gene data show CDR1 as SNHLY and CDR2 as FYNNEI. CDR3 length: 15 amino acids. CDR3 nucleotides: TGTGCCAGCACTAAGACAGAAACTAGCAATCAGCCCCAGCATTTT. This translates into CASTKTETSNQPQHF.